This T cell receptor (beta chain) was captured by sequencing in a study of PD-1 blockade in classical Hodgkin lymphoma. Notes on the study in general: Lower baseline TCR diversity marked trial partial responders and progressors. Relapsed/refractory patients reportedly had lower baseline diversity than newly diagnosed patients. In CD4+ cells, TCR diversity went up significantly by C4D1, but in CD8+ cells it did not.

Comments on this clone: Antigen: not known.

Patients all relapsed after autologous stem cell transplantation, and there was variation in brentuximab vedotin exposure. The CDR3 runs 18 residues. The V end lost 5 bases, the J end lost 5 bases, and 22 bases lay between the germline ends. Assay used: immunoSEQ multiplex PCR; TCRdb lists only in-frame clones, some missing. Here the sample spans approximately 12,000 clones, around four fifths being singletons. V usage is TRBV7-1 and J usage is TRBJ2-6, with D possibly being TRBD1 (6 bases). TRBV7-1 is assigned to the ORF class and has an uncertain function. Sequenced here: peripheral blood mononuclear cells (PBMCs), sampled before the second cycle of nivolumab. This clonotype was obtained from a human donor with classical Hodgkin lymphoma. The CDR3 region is CASSLWCTGQSRANVLTF. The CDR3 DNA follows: TGTGCCAGCAGCCTGTGGTGCACGGGACAAAGTCGGGCCAACGTCCTGACTTTC.